Listed below are T cell receptor beta chains from one sample, sequenced in a study of regulatory T cells in long-lasting Graves disease. TCRdb re-called the multiplex PCR reads with MiXCR, one entry per CDR3 protein. This sample has about 530,000 distinct CDR3 sequences, with about 16% found just once. The sample was also reused in another study, on T cells in Graves' hyperthyroidism and ophthalmopathy.

The sample here was peripheral blood mononuclear cells (PBMCs), taken at new diagnosis, from a patient treated with antithyroid drugs. The receptors here all came from a woman aged 35-65 years with Graves disease. Each CDR3 is given with its conserved first and last residue. The D gene is left open where the match is weak. A clone size is listed for some rows: how often the clone was seen (once, few, many), or a class if it is expanded.

j_gene	d_gene	v_gene	abundance	CDR3nt	CDR3aa
TRBJ2-1	NA	TRBV2	many	TGTGCCAGCAGGCGACTAATCCATGAGCAGTTCTTC	CASRRLIHEQFF
TRBJ1-4	NA	TRBV15	NA	TGTGCCACCAGCAGCCGCTCAGGGGCCGGTAATGAAAAACTGTCTTTT	CATSSRSGAGNEKLSF
TRBJ1-5	TRBD1	TRBV2	few	TGTGCCACCAGGGACAGGCCGGAATACTATAGCAATCAGCCCCAGCATTTT	CATRDRPEYYSNQPQHF
TRBJ1-6	NA	TRBV12-3/TRBV12-4	few	TGTGCCAGCAGTTTGGGCAGGGGTTCACCCCTCCACTTT	CASSLGRGSPLHF
TRBJ2-3	NA	TRBV9	NA	TGTGCCAGCAGCGTATCAGCGTCAGGGGATACGCAGTATTTT	CASSVSASGDTQYF
TRBJ1-3	NA	TRBV10-3	many	TGTGCCATACAGGGCGCTGGAAACACCATATATTTT	CAIQGAGNTIYF
TRBJ1-2	TRBD1	TRBV3-1	NA	TGTGCCAGCAGCCGACGAGACAGGGGGAATGGCTACACCTTC	CASSRRDRGNGYTF
TRBJ2-5	NA	TRBV28	many	TGTGCCAGCAGTTTGGGGGTGACCCAGTACTTC	CASSLGVTQYF
TRBJ1-5	NA	TRBV30	many	TGTGCCTGGAGTGTTTCGGGGATTGATAGCAATCAGCCCCAGCATTTT	CAWSVSGIDSNQPQHF
TRBJ2-7	TRBD1	TRBV10-2	few	TGCGCCAGCAGCCAACAGGGGGAGTCCCTCGAGCAGTACTTC	CASSQQGESLEQYF
TRBJ2-5	NA	TRBV5-1	NA	TGCGCCAGCAGCTTGGCCGGGGGCCCGGTTAGAGAGACCCAGTACTTC	CASSLAGGPVRETQYF
TRBJ1-1	TRBD1	TRBV11-2	many	TGTGCCAGCAGCTTGGGACAGTCTGAAGCTTTCTTT	CASSLGQSEAFF
TRBJ2-7	NA	TRBV6-1	many	TGTGCCAGCAGTGAGCACGAGCAGTACTTC	CASSEHEQYF
TRBJ2-1	TRBD2	TRBV19	few	TGTGCCAGTAGTATCTCTAGCGGGGGGGCAAATGAGCAGTTCTTC	CASSISSGGANEQFF
TRBJ1-4	TRBD1	TRBV4-1	few	TGCGCCAGCAGCCACCCGGGACAGGGCGTTGAAAAACTGTTTTTT	CASSHPGQGVEKLFF
TRBJ2-1	NA	TRBV3-1	NA	TGTGCCAGCAGCTCATTCCCCGGGCGCCCAATTAATGAGCAGTTCTTC	CASSSFPGRPINEQFF
TRBJ1-1	NA	TRBV3-1	many	TGTGCCAGCAGCCAGACACTGCACACTGAAGCTTTCTTT	CASSQTLHTEAFF
TRBJ1-4	TRBD1	TRBV3-1	many	TGTGCCAGCAGCCGCGGACAGGGGGCGCCTTGGCTGTTTTTT	CASSRGQGAPWLFF
TRBJ2-3	NA	TRBV7-9	NA	TGTGCCAGCAGCTTAGGCCCCCTCGGGGGCACAGATACGCAGTATTTT	CASSLGPLGGTDTQYF
TRBJ2-3	NA	TRBV12-3/TRBV12-4	few	TGTACCAGCAGCTGGGTCCTCCCAGGGACCACGGATACGCAGTATTTT	CTSSWVLPGTTDTQYF
TRBJ2-7	NA	TRBV6-1	many	TGTGCCAGCAGGGCCGGGACGGGGAACTACGAGCAGTACTTC	CASRAGTGNYEQYF
TRBJ1-5	NA	TRBV12-5	many	TGTGCTAGTGGTTTCCGCCCGCCGGGACGGGGGACCATTAAAATCTATCAGCCCCAGCATTTT	CASGFRPPGRGTIKIYQPQHF
TRBJ1-1	NA	TRBV18	many	TGTGCCAGTTCGCCCCTCCTGGAACAGGGCAGCACTGAAGCTTTCTTT	CASSPLLEQGSTEAFF
TRBJ1-1	NA	TRBV6-5	many	TGTGCCAGCAGTTACTTGCCCGGGGGGTCGAACACTGAAGCTTTCTTT	CASSYLPGGSNTEAFF
TRBJ2-7	NA	TRBV20-1	many	TGCAGTGCTAGTGGGTTTGAGGGGGATGGGTACGAGCAGTACTTC	CSASGFEGDGYEQYF
TRBJ1-1	TRBD1	TRBV19	NA	TGTGCCAGTAGTATCTCCACAGGGGGCAACACTGAAGCTTTCTTT	CASSISTGGNTEAFF
TRBJ2-3	NA	TRBV9	few	TGTGCCAGCAGCTTCACCGTTGACCGAACTCGGGGCACAGATACGCAGTATTTT	CASSFTVDRTRGTDTQYF
TRBJ2-3	NA	TRBV2	many	TGTGCCAGCAGTGGATGGTCCACAGATACGCAGTATTTT	CASSGWSTDTQYF
TRBJ2-1	TRBD2	TRBV19	few	TGTGCCAGTAGTATAGGGGAGGGCAATGAGCAGTTCTTC	CASSIGEGNEQFF
TRBJ1-1	NA	TRBV20-1	many	TGCAGTGCCCTATGGGCGTTAGGGAACACTGAAGCTTTCTTT	CSALWALGNTEAFF
TRBJ2-7	NA	TRBV12-3/TRBV12-4	many	TGTGCCAGCAGTGAATCCGGGACGGCCCTTTACGAGCAGTACTTC	CASSESGTALYEQYF
TRBJ2-4	TRBD1	TRBV6-1	NA	TGTGCCAGCACCACGGACAGGGAACGCATTCAGTACTTC	CASTTDRERIQYF
TRBJ2-6	NA	TRBV19	few	TGTGCCAGTAGTAGGGTATTGGGGACCCTATCTTCTGGGGCCAACGTCCTGACTTTC	CASSRVLGTLSSGANVLTF
TRBJ2-3	NA	TRBV12-3/TRBV12-4	once	TGTGCCATCAGGCCCCAAGTCGGCACAGATACGCAGTATTTT	CAIRPQVGTDTQYF
TRBJ2-7	TRBD1	TRBV2	many	TGTGCCAGCAGTGAAGGGACAGGGGGCGCCTACGAGCAGTACTTC	CASSEGTGGAYEQYF
TRBJ1-2	NA	TRBV29-1	many	TGCAGCGTTGAACCCACCGAGGCTAACTATGGCTACACCTTC	CSVEPTEANYGYTF
TRBJ1-4	NA	TRBV18	many	TGTGCCAGCTCACCTTGGGAGAATGAAAAACTGTTTTTT	CASSPWENEKLFF
TRBJ2-1	TRBD2	TRBV15	NA	TGTGCCACCAGCAGAGATCGCGGGGGGCCCTCCTACAATGAGCAGTTCTTC	CATSRDRGGPSYNEQFF
TRBJ2-3	NA	TRBV2	many	TGTGCCAGCAGTTGGAGGGAGGTGGGAGATACGCAGTATTTT	CASSWREVGDTQYF
TRBJ1-4	TRBD1	TRBV6-1	few	TGTGCCAGCAGTGGGACAGGGGGTAATGAAAAACTGTTTTTT	CASSGTGGNEKLFF
TRBJ1-5	TRBD1	TRBV12-3/TRBV12-4	many	TGTGCCAGCAGCTACAGGGGGCAGAGCAATCAGCCCCAGCATTTT	CASSYRGQSNQPQHF
TRBJ2-1	TRBD1	TRBV11-2	many	TGTGCCAGCAGCTTGGACAGGTCCTCCTACAATGAGCAGTTCTTC	CASSLDRSSYNEQFF
TRBJ2-1	NA	TRBV12-3/TRBV12-4	many	TGTGCCAGCAAGGACAACCTCAGAGAGCAGTTCTTC	CASKDNLREQFF
TRBJ1-1	TRBD1	TRBV5-1	many	TGCGCCAGCAGCTTGGGGGGGACAGGGAACACTGAAGCTTTCTTT	CASSLGGTGNTEAFF
TRBJ1-2	NA	TRBV11-2	many	TGTGCCAGCAGCTTTGCGCAGGGAGACTATGGCTACACCTTC	CASSFAQGDYGYTF
TRBJ1-1	NA	TRBV19	few	TGTGCCAGTAACCACAGAAACACTGAAGCTTTCTTT	CASNHRNTEAFF
TRBJ2-7	TRBD1	TRBV20-1	NA	TGCAGTGCTAGACGCGGACAGGGGCCCTACGAGCAGTACTTC	CSARRGQGPYEQYF
TRBJ2-1	NA	TRBV29-1	many	TGCAGCGTTGGAGTCAGCCTCTCCTACAATGAGCAGTTCTTC	CSVGVSLSYNEQFF
TRBJ1-2	NA	TRBV20-1	many	TGCAGTGCTCCCGGGGTAGGAGGCTATGGCTACACCTTC	CSAPGVGGYGYTF
TRBJ2-1	TRBD1	TRBV6-1	many	TGTGCCAGCAGTGAAATGGGACAGGGAAGCAATGAGCAGTTCTTC	CASSEMGQGSNEQFF
TRBJ2-3	NA	TRBV7-2	NA	TGTGCCAGCAGCGATTCGCAGGGGAGCGCAGATACGCAGTATTTT	CASSDSQGSADTQYF
TRBJ1-3	NA	TRBV12-3/TRBV12-4	many	TGTGCCAGCAGTCATCACTCTGGAAACACCATATATTTT	CASSHHSGNTIYF
TRBJ2-1	NA	TRBV28	many	TGTGCCAGCAGTGCGACAGGACACAATGAGCAGTTCTTC	CASSATGHNEQFF
TRBJ1-1	TRBD1	TRBV7-9	NA	TGTGCCAGCAGCTTTTCACAGGGGATGAACACTGAAGCTTTCTTT	CASSFSQGMNTEAFF